This is a list of T cell receptor beta chains from one sample in a study of blood T cell repertoires in COVID-19. The method was immunoSEQ multiplex PCR; TCRdb's version includes in-frame clones alone and lacks a portion of them. The sample shows approximately 210,000 clones, around 90% of them seen only once. The material sequenced was peripheral blood. The receptors shown here come from a young man with active or convalescent COVID-19. Both conserved end residues are part of each CDR3. D genes are given only for firm matches. Rows give clone size only sometimes, using once, few, many, or a class for an expanded clone.

CASSGGHAETQYF	TGTGCCAGCAGCGGGGGGCACGCCGAGACCCAGTACTTC	.	TRBV9	TRBJ2-5	.
CASRSGYHEQYF	TGTGCCAGCAGATCAGGGTACCACGAGCAGTACTTC	.	TRBV6-5	TRBJ2-7	.
CASSSGRASAGELFF	TGCGCCAGCAGTAGCGGGAGGGCCTCGGCCGGGGAGCTGTTTTTT	.	TRBV10-1	TRBJ2-2	TRBD2
CARYAGEQYF	TGTGCCCGCTATGCGGGGGAGCAGTACTTC	.	TRBV21-1	TRBJ2-7	.
CASSLGRGLREQYF	TGTGCCAGCAGCTTGGGGAGGGGCCTTAGAGAGCAGTACTTC	.	TRBV5-6	TRBJ2-7	.
CASSPPAGETGELFF	TGTGCCAGCAGCCCGCCGGCGGGAGAGACCGGGGAGCTGTTTTTT	.	TRBV14	TRBJ2-2	TRBD2
CASSSRGGEGFSPQHF	TGTGCCAGCAGTTCCCGAGGAGGAGAAGGCTTCTCGCCCCAGCATTTT	.	TRBV6-5	TRBJ1-5	.
CASSEGSYGEQFF	TGTGCCAGCAGTGAAGGGAGTTATGGTGAGCAGTTCTTC	.	TRBV25-1	TRBJ2-1	.
CASRDRAGADTQYF	TGTGCCAGCAGGGACCGTGCGGGGGCGGATACGCAGTATTTT	.	TRBV2	TRBJ2-3	.
CASSNSGQANEQYF	TGTGCCAGCAGTAACTCGGGACAGGCAAACGAGCAGTACTTC	.	TRBV6-5	TRBJ2-7	TRBD1
CASSIGTGGNIQYF	TGTGCCAGTAGTATAGGGACAGGGGGAAACATTCAGTACTTC	.	TRBV19	TRBJ2-4	TRBD1
CASRPTGVVGEQYF	TGTGCCAGCAGGCCGACAGGGGTTGTGGGGGAGCAGTACTTC	.	TRBV28	TRBJ2-7	TRBD1
CASSLPSSGLLSSYNEQFF	TGTGCCAGCAGCTTACCGTCGAGCGGGCTTTTGAGCTCCTACAATGAGCAGTTCTTC	.	TRBV7-6	TRBJ2-1	.
CSAHPREQYF	TGCAGTGCCCACCCCCGGGAGCAGTATTTT	.	TRBV20-1	TRBJ2-3	.
CASSASGSQNYNEQFF	TGCGCCAGCAGCGCTAGCGGGAGCCAAAACTACAATGAGCAGTTCTTC	.	TRBV5-1	TRBJ2-1	TRBD2
CASSYPGLAANTGELFF	TGTGCCAGCAGTTACCCAGGACTAGCTGCGAACACCGGGGAGCTGTTTTTT	.	TRBV6-2/TRBV6-3	TRBJ2-2	TRBD2
CASRGREGYNEQFF	TGTGCCAGCAGGGGGCGGGAGGGATACAATGAGCAGTTCTTC	few	TRBV7-8	TRBJ2-1	TRBD2
CASSLDPIAGEHNEQFF	TGTGCCAGCAGCTTAGACCCCATAGCGGGAGAACACAATGAGCAGTTCTTC	once	TRBV11-2	TRBJ2-1	TRBD2
CASSQAGTSGNTGELFF	TGTGCCAGCAGCCAAGCAGGGACTAGCGGGAACACCGGGGAGCTGTTTTTT	few	TRBV4-2	TRBJ2-2	TRBD2
CASSLLAGGPLEQFF	TGTGCCAGCAGTCTACTAGCGGGAGGGCCCCTTGAGCAGTTCTTC	.	TRBV27	TRBJ2-1	TRBD2
CASSYSQQGGHEQYF	TGTGCCAGCAGTTACTCGCAACAGGGTGGGCACGAGCAGTACTTC	.	TRBV6-5	TRBJ2-7	.
CASSSLTPGGTEAFF	TGTGCCAGCAGTTCCCTTACCCCAGGGGGTACTGAAGCTTTCTTT	.	TRBV14	TRBJ1-1	TRBD1
CASFSGAGELFF	TGTGCCAGCTTCTCCGGGGCCGGGGAGCTGTTTTTT	.	TRBV18	TRBJ2-2	.
CASSGRGSGFYEQYF	TGTGCCAGCAGCGGACGAGGTAGCGGATTCTACGAGCAGTACTTC	.	TRBV13	TRBJ2-7	.
CATSRDQPGANEQYF	TGTGCCACCAGCAGAGATCAGCCAGGGGCAAACGAGCAGTACTTC	.	TRBV15	TRBJ2-7	.
CASSTRTVQETQYF	TGTGCCAGCAGTACGCGGACAGTCCAAGAGACCCAGTACTTC	once	TRBV5-8	TRBJ2-5	.
CASSKGRQGGLREQFF	TGTGCCAGCAGCAAAGGGCGGCAGGGGGGTTTGCGAGAGCAGTTCTTC	.	TRBV21-1	TRBJ2-1	.
CASTTVQGRTDTQYF	TGTGCCAGCACGACCGTACAGGGGCGCACAGATACGCAGTATTTT	.	TRBV28	TRBJ2-3	TRBD1
CASSQGTSGYEQYF	TGCGCCAGCAGCCAGGGTACTAGTGGATACGAGCAGTACTTC	.	TRBV4-3	TRBJ2-7	.
CASSRRVTGELFF	TGTGCCAGCAGTCGGAGGGTCACCGGGGAGCTGTTTTTT	.	TRBV7-8	TRBJ2-2	.
CASSQDTAGDNYGYTF	TGTGCCAGCAGCCAAGATACGGCAGGCGACAACTATGGCTACACCTTC	.	TRBV4-2	TRBJ1-2	.
CASSLLFQETQYF	TGTGCCAGCAGTTTATTATTCCAAGAGACCCAGTACTTC	.	TRBV27	TRBJ2-5	.
CASRENGGWVGYTF	TGTGCCAGCAGAGAGAACGGAGGCTGGGTTGGCTACACCTTC	few	TRBV27	TRBJ1-2	.
CASSPGTGDYGYTF	TGTGCCAGCAGTCCCGGGACGGGGGACTATGGCTACACCTTC	few	TRBV28	TRBJ1-2	.
CASSIPQTVSEQFF	TGTGCCAGTAGTATCCCACAGACAGTGAGTGAGCAGTTCTTC	.	TRBV19	TRBJ2-1	.